The subject of this entry is one TCR beta chain. This entry belongs to a study of T cell repertoires in cytomegalovirus infection. Study-level background: Indications of both CMV infection and matching HLA type were provided by public TCR beta signatures.

One entry per CDR3 protein results from TCRdb running MiXCR on the reads. The sample gives around 530,000 distinct CDR3 sequences, about 17% of which show up once; approximately 24% is in the top ten. The clonotype originates from a human donor in good health (CMV status not recorded). Some clones in this sample may be carry-over from other donors' samples. Sequencing used CD8+ T cells from PBMCs.

The CDR3 protein is CASTLPYGGATEAFF. CDR3 DNA sequence: TGTGCCAGCACCCTTCCCTACGGGGGCGCCACTGAAGCTTTCTTT. V usage is TRBV28 and J usage is TRBJ1-1; possibly TRBD1 for D (6 bases). CDR1 and CDR2 from the germline V gene are MDHEN and SYDVKM. Between the trimmed V and J ends, which lost 7 bases and 4 bases, there was a span of 19 bases. CDR3 length: 15 amino acids.